The 24 T cell receptor beta chains below were found in one sample sequenced in a study of blood T cells in healthy people across ages. Sample-barcoded 5' priming and a J-beta primer mix drove a second PCR of roughly 7 to 11 cycles. From the 5' RACE reads, TCRdb called clonotypes with MiXCR, one entry per CDR3 protein. The sample holds 650,000 to 800,000 distinct CDR3 sequences, around 45% seen once. Sequencing used blood. Receptor source: a man aged 55 to 70 in good health.

Concerning this clonotype itself: A much larger clone is a single base away; this may be a read error. CDR3 sequence reads: CAIKRVSYGQYF. The CDR3 DNA reads TGTGCCATCAAACGGGTTAGCTACGGGCAGTACTTC. The chain couples TRBV10-3 to TRBJ2-7; no clear D gene. The V gene's germline CDR1 is ENHRY and CDR2 SYGVKD. This CDR3 spans 12 amino acids.

This chain uses TRBV2 with TRBJ2-3; the D gene is possibly TRBD2 (6 bases). Deletions cut 10 bases from V and 2 bases from J, with 10 bases between. CDR3 size: 12 residues. Germline V gene data show CDR1 as SNHLY and CDR2 as FYNNEI. CDR3: CAMRRDTDTQYF. The DNA for the CDR3 is TGTGCCATGCGGAGGGACACAGATACGCAGTATTTT.

This clonotype showed up just a few times. This rearrangement joins TRBV6-6 to TRBJ1-2; D is unresolved. The germline V and J ends were trimmed by 2 bases and 0 bases, with 13 bases remaining between them. Looked up from germline, CDR1 is MNHNY and CDR2 is SVGAGI (reference sequence). This CDR3 region has 16 residues. CDR3 sequence reads: CASSYRQAASNYGYTF. The CDR3 DNA is TGTGCCAGCAGTTACAGGCAGGCCGCCTCTAACTATGGCTACACCTTC.

This clonotype was counted a few times. The chain carries TRBV4-1 and TRBJ2-5; weak D call: TRBD2 (6 bases). CDR3 length: 16 amino acids. The germline V gene encodes CDR1 MGHRA and CDR2 YSYEKL. V was cut by 0 bases and J by 4 bases, with 15 bases left in between. CDR3 residues: CASSQERRGPGETQYF. The CDR3 coding sequence is TGCGCCAGCAGCCAAGAACGGCGGGGACCGGGAGAGACCCAGTACTTC.

This clonotype has only a few counts. J is TRBJ1-5 and V is TRBV20-1, with D uncertain. CDR1 is DFQATT and CDR2 is SNEGSKA in the germline V gene (reference sequence). The CDR3 is made up of 15 amino acids. V lost 6 bases and J 3 bases, leaving 18 bases between the germline ends. CDR3 DNA sequence: TGCAGTGCCTCGGAGGAAGGGCGTCCCAATCAGCCCCAGCATTTT. Translating it yields CSASEEGRPNQPQHF.

This clonotype was detected a few times. V gene TRBV2 combines with J gene TRBJ2-1; D might be TRBD1 (5 bases). This CDR3 is 14 amino acids long. Trimming took off 7 bases at V and 7 bases at J, with 17 bases between the two ends. Germline V lookup: CDR1 SNHLY, CDR2 FYNNEI. For the CDR3, the DNA is TGTGCCAGCATCAGGACACCCGCGTTGAATGAGCAGTTCTTC. Protein sequence: CASIRTPALNEQFF.

CDR3 sequence (DNA): TGCAGCGCATCATTCACAGGGGGCGAGCAGTACTTC. Its translation is CSASFTGGEQYF. The chain uses TRBV29-1 and TRBJ2-5; 8 nucleotides align to TRBD1. Near its end, the DNA agrees better with TRBJ2-7, so the J call may be wrong. Germline V gene sequence: CDR1 SQVTM, CDR2 ANQGSEA. The CDR3 consists of 12 residues.

This clonotype was counted only a few times. V and J are TRBV6-5 and TRBJ1-1, with unresolved D. The germline gives CDR1 MNHEY, CDR2 SVGAGI. The CDR3 is made up of 14 amino acids. Trimming shortened V by 5 bases and J by 1 base, and 11 bases separated the two germline ends. The CDR3 reads CASSGVGSNTEAFF. The CDR3 DNA sequence: TGTGCCAGCAGTGGGGTGGGTTCGAACACTGAAGCTTTCTTT.

V gene TRBV7-2 combines with J gene TRBJ1-5; D gene unclear. The germline V gene has CDR1 SGHTA and CDR2 FQGNSA. The CDR3 is 16 amino acids. V shed 1 base and J shed 0 bases, with 10 bases lying between them. Written as DNA, the CDR3 is TGTGCCAGCAGCTTAGGCGTCAGTTATAGCAATCAGCCCCAGCATTTT. Protein product: CASSLGVSYSNQPQHF.

The chain couples TRBV28 to TRBJ2-7; a possible D gene is TRBD1 (7 bases). The CDR3 is 14 residues long. V was trimmed by 6 bases and J by 3 bases, leaving 15 bases between them. Germline V gives CDR1 MDHEN, CDR2 SYDVKM. The CDR3, as DNA: TGTGCCAGCAGGATTCAGGGGGGAGGCTACGAGCAGTACTTC. Protein sequence: CASRIQGGGYEQYF.

This clonotype has a single count. The chain couples TRBV3-1 to TRBJ2-5; TRBD2 might be the D (5 bases). The germline V gene has CDR1 LGHDT and CDR2 YNNKEL (reference sequence). The length of the CDR3 is 15 residues. Trimming shortened V by 4 bases and J by 11 bases, and 23 bases separated the two germline ends. CDR3 nucleotides: TGTGCCAGCAGCCCCAGCCCTACTAGGATTTCGGAGCAGTACTTC. This codes for CASSPSPTRISEQYF.

This rearrangement joins TRBV5-5 to TRBJ2-4; possibly TRBD1 for D (6 bases). The CDR3 spans 17 residues. Germline assignment: CDR1 SGHKS and CDR2 YYEKEE (reference sequence). The ends were cut back, 0 bases at V and 0 bases at J, with 13 bases in the middle. CDR3 in DNA: TGTGCCAGCAGCTTGGTAACGGGACACTCAGCCAAAAACATTCAGTACTTC. As protein: CASSLVTGHSAKNIQYF.

The rearrangement links TRBV5-1 to TRBJ2-5; 8 nucleotides line up with TRBD2. CDR3 length equals 14 residues. With 6 bases clipped from V and 4 bases from J, the junction kept 8 bases outside the gene matches. The germline V gene has CDR1 SGHRS and CDR2 YFSETQ. CDR3 coding DNA: TGCGCCAGCAAACGGGGGGGCACCGGAGAGACCCAGTACTTC. Its protein is CASKRGGTGETQYF.

The chain combines TRBV4-3 with TRBJ2-6; weak D call: TRBD1 (6 bases). This CDR3 spans 16 amino acids. The germline gives CDR1 LGHNA, CDR2 YSLEER. With 0 bases removed from V and 0 bases from J, the gap between germline ends came to 6 bases. DNA for the CDR3: TGCGCCAGCAGCCAAGAAGGGGGCTCTGGGGCCAACGTCCTGACTTTC. This sequence encodes CASSQEGGSGANVLTF.

The chain has TRBV29-1 and TRBJ2-1; TRBD2 matches at 8 bases. The CDR3 loop spans 13 amino acids. The germline V gene has CDR1 SQVTM and CDR2 ANQGSEA. The V segment lost 5 bases and the J segment 8 bases; nucleotides outside the gene matches: 8. The CDR3 is CSVLVSGSDEQFF. The DNA of the CDR3 is TGCAGCGTTCTGGTGAGCGGGAGTGATGAGCAGTTCTTC.

The chain uses TRBV5-6 and TRBJ2-3, with D uncertain. The CDR3 contains 15 residues. Germline assignment: CDR1 SGHDT and CDR2 YYEEEE. The V and J ends lost 2 bases and 0 bases respectively, with 10 bases between them. CDR3 in DNA: TGTGCCAGCAGCTTCTCGGCGCGGAGCACAGATACGCAGTATTTT. It yields the protein CASSFSARSTDTQYF.

This clonotype showed up just a few times. The J gene is TRBJ1-5, the V gene TRBV20-1, with a tentative D call TRBD1 (5 bases). Germline lookup yields CDR1 DFQATT and CDR2 SNEGSKA (reference sequence). The CDR3 loop spans 16 amino acids. Trimming left V 2 bases short and J 0 bases short, with 14 bases between. DNA for the CDR3: TGCAGTGCTAGACATCCTTTGACAGATAGCAATCAGCCCCAGCATTTT. It yields the protein CSARHPLTDSNQPQHF.

This clonotype was counted only a few times. The rearrangement links TRBV20-1 to TRBJ2-5; 8 nucleotides match TRBD2. The CDR3 runs 15 residues. With V trimmed by 0 bases and J by 1 base, 4 bases remained unmatched. Germline V gene data show CDR1 as DFQATT and CDR2 as SNEGSKA (reference sequence). The CDR3 DNA follows: TGCAGTGCTAGAGACCGGGGGGGGCCCCAAGAGACCCAGTACTTC. Its protein is CSARDRGGPQETQYF.

Here the CDR3 DNA reads TGTGCCAGCAGTCCTCCGGGACAGGGGTTCTACGAGCAGTACTTC. As protein: CASSPPGQGFYEQYF. The rearrangement links TRBV2 to TRBJ2-7; TRBD1 matches 10 bases. The CDR3 has 15 amino acids. V lost 5 bases and J lost 3; bases outside the gene matches: 7. CDR1 is SNHLY, CDR2 FYNNEI, per germline. Variable domain in full (rest from reference TRBV2 and TRBJ2-7): EPEVTQTPSHQVTQMGQEVILRCVPISNHLYFYWYRQILGQKVEFLVSFYNNEISEKSEIFDDQFSVERPDGSNFTLKIRSTKLEDSAMYFCASSPPGQGFYEQYFGPGTRLTVT.

This clonotype has only one observation. The gene calls are TRBV15 and TRBJ2-7; D remains unclear. The CDR3 is 13 residues long. Germline assignment: CDR1 LNHNV and CDR2 YYDKDF (reference sequence). Trimming removed 2 bases from V and 7 bases from J, with 12 bases in between. CDR3 bases: TGTGCCACCAGCAGACGGCCAAGTGGAGAGCAGTACTTC. Protein product: CATSRRPSGEQYF. Full variable domain (missing parts from reference TRBV15 and TRBJ2-7): DAMVIQNPRYQVTQFGKPVTLSCSQTLNHNVMYWYQQKSSQAPKLLFHYYDKDFNNEADTPDNFQSRRPNTSFCFLDIRSPGLGDTAMYLCATSRRPSGEQYFGPGTRLTVT.

The chain uses TRBV11-2 and TRBJ1-1; D might be TRBD1 (6 bases). This CDR3 has 14 amino acids. The V end lost 3 bases, the J end lost 7 bases, and 15 bases lay between the germline ends. The V gene's germline CDR1 is SGHAT and CDR2 FQNNGV. CDR3 DNA sequence: TGTGCCAGCAGCTTCACGGGGGGGCAGGTTGAAGCTTTCTTT. Residues: CASSFTGGQVEAFF.

J is TRBJ2-1 and V is TRBV18, with 9 bases identical to TRBD1. Germline V gene data show CDR1 as KGHSH and CDR2 as LQKENI. The CDR3 runs to 14 residues. V lost 8 bases, J lost 5 bases, and 7 bases stayed unmatched. The CDR3 is CASLSGTGNNEQFF. Here the CDR3 DNA reads TGTGCCAGCCTATCCGGGACAGGGAACAATGAGCAGTTCTTC.

This clonotype was seen only once. The chain uses TRBV6-5 and TRBJ2-7; D is ambiguous. The V gene's germline CDR1 is MNHEY and CDR2 SVGAGI. CDR3 length: 13 residues. V shed 0 bases and J shed 6 bases, with 9 bases lying between them. Here the CDR3 reads CASSYSREREQYF. The CDR3 DNA follows: TGTGCCAGCAGTTACTCGAGAGAGCGCGAGCAGTACTTC.

The chain joins TRBV6-5 to TRBJ2-7; D not resolved. This CDR3 comprises 13 residues. Trimming removed 7 bases from V and 0 bases from J, with 10 bases in between. Germline V gene sequence: CDR1 MNHEY, CDR2 SVGAGI. The DNA of the CDR3 is TGTGCCAGCACGTCATTCCTCTCCTACGAGCAGTACTTC. Translated, it gives CASTSFLSYEQYF.